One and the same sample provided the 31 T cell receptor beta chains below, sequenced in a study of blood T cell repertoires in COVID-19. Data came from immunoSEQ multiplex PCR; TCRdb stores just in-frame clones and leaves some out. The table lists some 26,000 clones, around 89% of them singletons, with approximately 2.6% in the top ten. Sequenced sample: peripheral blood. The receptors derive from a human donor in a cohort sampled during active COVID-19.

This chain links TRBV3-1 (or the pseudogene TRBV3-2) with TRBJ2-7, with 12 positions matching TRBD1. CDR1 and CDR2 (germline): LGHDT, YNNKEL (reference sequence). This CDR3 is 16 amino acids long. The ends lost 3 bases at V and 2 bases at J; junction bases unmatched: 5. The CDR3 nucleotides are TGTGCCAGCAGCCAGGCCGGGACAGGGGGCACCTACGAGCAGTACTTC. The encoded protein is CASSQAGTGGTYEQYF.

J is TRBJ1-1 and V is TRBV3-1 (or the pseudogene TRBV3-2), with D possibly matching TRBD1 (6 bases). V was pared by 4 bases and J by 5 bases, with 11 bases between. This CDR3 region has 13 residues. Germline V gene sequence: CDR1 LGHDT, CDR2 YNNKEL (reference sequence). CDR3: CASSRQGSTEAFF. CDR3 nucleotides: TGTGCCAGCAGCCGCCAGGGGTCTACTGAAGCTTTCTTT.

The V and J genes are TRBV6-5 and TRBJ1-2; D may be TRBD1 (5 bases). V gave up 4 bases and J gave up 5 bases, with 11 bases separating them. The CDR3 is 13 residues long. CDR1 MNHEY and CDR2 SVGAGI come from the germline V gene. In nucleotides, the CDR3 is TGTGCCAGCAGTTTAACGGGGGTTTATGGCTACACCTTC. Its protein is CASSLTGVYGYTF.

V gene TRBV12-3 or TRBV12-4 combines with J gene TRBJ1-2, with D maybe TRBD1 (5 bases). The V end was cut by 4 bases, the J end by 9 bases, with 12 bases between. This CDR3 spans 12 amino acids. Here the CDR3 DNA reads TGTGCCAGCAGTTCAGGGCGGGGGAGCTACACCTTC. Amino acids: CASSSGRGSYTF.

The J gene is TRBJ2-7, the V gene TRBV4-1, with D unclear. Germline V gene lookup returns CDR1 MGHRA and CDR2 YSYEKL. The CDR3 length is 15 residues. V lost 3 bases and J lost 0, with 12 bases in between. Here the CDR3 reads CASSHPGSNSYEQYF. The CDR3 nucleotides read TGCGCCAGCAGCCATCCAGGTTCAAACTCCTACGAGCAGTACTTC.

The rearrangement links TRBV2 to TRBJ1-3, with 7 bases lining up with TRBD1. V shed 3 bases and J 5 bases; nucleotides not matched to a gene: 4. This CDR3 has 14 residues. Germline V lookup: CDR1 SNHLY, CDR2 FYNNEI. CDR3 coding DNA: TGTGCCAGCAGTGACCAGGGGGTGAGAAACACCATATATTTT. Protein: CASSDQGVRNTIYF.

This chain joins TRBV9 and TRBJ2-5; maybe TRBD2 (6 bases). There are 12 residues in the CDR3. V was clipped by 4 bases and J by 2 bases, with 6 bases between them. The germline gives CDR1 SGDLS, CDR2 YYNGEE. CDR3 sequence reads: CASSREQETQYF. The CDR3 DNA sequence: TGTGCCAGCAGCCGGGAGCAAGAGACCCAGTACTTC.

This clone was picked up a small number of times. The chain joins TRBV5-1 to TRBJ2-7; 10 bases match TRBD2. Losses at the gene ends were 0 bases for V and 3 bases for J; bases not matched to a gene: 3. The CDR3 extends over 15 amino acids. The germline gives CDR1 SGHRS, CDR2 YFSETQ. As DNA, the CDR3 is TGCGCCAGCAGCTTGGAATCTAGCGGGGGCTACGAGCAGTACTTC. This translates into CASSLESSGGYEQYF. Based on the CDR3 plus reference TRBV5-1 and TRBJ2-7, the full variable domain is KAGVTQTPRYLIKTRGQQVTLSCSPISGHRSVSWYQQTPGQGLQFLFEYFSETQRNKGNFPGRFSGRQFSNSRSEMNVSTLELGDSALYLCASSLESSGGYEQYFGPGTRLTVT.

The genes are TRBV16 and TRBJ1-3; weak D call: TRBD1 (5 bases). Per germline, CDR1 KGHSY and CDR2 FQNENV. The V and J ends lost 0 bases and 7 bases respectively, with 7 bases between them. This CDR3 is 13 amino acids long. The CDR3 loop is CASSQSRGNTIYF. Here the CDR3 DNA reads TGTGCCAGCAGCCAATCGCGGGGGAACACCATATATTTT.

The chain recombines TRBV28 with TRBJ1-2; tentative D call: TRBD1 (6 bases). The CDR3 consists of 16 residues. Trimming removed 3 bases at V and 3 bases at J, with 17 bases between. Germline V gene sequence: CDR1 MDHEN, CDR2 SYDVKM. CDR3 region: CASSFRLPGVDYGYTF. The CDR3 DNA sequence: TGTGCCAGCAGTTTTAGATTGCCAGGGGTTGACTATGGCTACACCTTC.

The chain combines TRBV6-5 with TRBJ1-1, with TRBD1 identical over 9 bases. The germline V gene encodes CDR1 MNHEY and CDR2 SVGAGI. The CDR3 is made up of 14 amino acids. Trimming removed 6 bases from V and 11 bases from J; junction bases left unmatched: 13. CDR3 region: CASREGGGTGKAFF. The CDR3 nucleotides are TGTGCCAGCAGGGAGGGGGGAGGGACAGGGAAGGCTTTCTTT.

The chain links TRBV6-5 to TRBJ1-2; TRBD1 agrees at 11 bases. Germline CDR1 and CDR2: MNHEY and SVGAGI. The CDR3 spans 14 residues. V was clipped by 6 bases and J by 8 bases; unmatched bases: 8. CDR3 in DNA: TGTGCCAGCAGCCCCGGGACAGGGGGTCCAGGCTACACCTTC. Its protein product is CASSPGTGGPGYTF.

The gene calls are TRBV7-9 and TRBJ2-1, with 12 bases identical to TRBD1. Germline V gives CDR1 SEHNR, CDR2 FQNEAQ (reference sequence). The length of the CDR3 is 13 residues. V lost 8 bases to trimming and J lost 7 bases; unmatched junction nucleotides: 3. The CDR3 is CASGTGGRNEQFF. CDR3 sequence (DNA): TGTGCCAGCGGGACAGGGGGCCGGAATGAGCAGTTCTTC.

The CDR3 coding sequence is TGTGCCAGCAGTCCGGGGGGGCAGGATGAGCAGTTCTTC. Protein sequence: CASSPGGQDEQFF. The chain carries TRBV27 and TRBJ2-1; 8 bases map to TRBD2. There are 13 residues in the CDR3. Germline CDR1 is MNHEY and CDR2 is SMNVEV (reference sequence). Losses at the gene ends were 5 bases for V and 8 bases for J; bases not matched to a gene: 5.

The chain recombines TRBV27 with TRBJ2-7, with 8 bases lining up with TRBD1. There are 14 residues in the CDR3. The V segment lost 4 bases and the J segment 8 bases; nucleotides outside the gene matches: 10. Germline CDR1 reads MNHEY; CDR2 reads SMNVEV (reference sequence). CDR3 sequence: CASSSPAGGLKQYF. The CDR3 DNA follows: TGTGCCAGCAGTTCCCCGGCAGGGGGCTTAAAGCAGTACTTC.

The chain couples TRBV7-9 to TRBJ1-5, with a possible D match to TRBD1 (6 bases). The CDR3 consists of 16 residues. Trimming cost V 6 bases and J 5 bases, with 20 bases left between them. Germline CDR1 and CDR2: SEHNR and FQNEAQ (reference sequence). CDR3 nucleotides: TGTGCCAGCAGTCGGGGTACAGGGCGATTTGATCAGCCCCAGCATTTT. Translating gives CASSRGTGRFDQPQHF.

CDR3 bases: TGTGCCAGCAGCCAAGTCGAGGAGTGGGGGCTAAACCCCGGGGTGAACACTGAAGCTTTCTTT. Translation gives CASSQVEEWGLNPGVNTEAFF. The V gene is TRBV3-1 (or the pseudogene TRBV3-2), the J gene TRBJ1-1; D possibly corresponds to TRBD1 (6 bases). Germline lookup yields CDR1 LGHDT and CDR2 YNNKEL (reference sequence). This CDR3 comprises 21 residues. V lost 1 base, J lost 0 bases, and 27 bases lay in between.

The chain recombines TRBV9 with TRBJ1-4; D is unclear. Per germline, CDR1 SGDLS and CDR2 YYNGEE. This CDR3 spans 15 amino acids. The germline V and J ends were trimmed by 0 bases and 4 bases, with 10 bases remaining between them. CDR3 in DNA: TGTGCCAGCAGCGTAGATAACAGCTATAATGAAAAACTGTTTTTT. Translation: CASSVDNSYNEKLFF.

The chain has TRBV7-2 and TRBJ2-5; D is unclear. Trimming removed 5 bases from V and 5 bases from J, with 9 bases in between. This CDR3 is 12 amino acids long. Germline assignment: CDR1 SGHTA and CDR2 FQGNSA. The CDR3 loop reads CASSLSSETQYF. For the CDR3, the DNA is TGTGCCAGCAGCCTAAGTAGTGAGACCCAGTACTTC.

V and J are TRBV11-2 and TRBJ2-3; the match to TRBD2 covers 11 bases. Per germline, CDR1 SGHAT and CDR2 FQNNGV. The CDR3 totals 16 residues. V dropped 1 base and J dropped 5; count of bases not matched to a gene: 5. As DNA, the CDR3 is TGTGCCAGCAGCTTAGTACTAGCGGGGGCCGGAGATACGCAGTATTTT. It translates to CASSLVLAGAGDTQYF. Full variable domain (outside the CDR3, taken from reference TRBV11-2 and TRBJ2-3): EAGVAQSPRYKIIEKRQSVAFWCNPISGHATLYWYQQILGQGPKLLIQFQNNGVVDDSQLPKDRFSAERLKGVDSTLKIQPAKLEDSAVYLCASSLVLAGAGDTQYFGPGTRLTVL.

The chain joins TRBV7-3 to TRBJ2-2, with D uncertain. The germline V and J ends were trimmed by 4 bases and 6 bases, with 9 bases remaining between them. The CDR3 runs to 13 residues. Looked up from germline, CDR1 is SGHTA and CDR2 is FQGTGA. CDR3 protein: CASSSKFAGELFF. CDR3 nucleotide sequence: TGTGCCAGCAGCTCCAAATTTGCCGGGGAGCTGTTTTTT.

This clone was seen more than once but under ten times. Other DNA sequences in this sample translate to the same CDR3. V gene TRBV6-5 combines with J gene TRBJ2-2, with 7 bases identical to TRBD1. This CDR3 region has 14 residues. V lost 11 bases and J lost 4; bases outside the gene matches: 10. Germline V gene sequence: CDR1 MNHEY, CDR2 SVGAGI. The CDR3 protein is CAGQRDRSTGELFF. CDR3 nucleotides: TGTGCCGGCCAACGGGACAGATCCACCGGGGAGCTGTTTTTT.

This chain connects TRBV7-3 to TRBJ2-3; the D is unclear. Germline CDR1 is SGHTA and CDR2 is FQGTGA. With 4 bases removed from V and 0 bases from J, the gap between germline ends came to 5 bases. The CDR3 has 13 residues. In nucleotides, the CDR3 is TGTGCCAGCAGCTACAAAAGCACAGATACGCAGTATTTT. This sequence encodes CASSYKSTDTQYF.

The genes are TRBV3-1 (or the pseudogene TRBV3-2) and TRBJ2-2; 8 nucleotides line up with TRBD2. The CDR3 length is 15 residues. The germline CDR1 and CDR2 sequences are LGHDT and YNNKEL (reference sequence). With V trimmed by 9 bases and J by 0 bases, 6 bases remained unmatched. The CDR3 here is CASEAGGPNTGELFF. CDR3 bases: TGTGCCAGTGAGGCGGGGGGCCCGAACACCGGGGAGCTGTTTTTT.

CDR3 residues: CASSDGGTYNEQFF. CDR3 coding DNA: TGCGCCAGCAGTGACGGCGGCACCTACAATGAGCAGTTCTTC. The V gene is TRBV10-1, the J gene TRBJ2-1, with D uncertain. The ends were cut back, 3 bases at V and 2 bases at J, with 8 bases in the middle. CDR3 length equals 14 residues. CDR1 and CDR2 (germline): WNHNN, SYGVQD (reference sequence).

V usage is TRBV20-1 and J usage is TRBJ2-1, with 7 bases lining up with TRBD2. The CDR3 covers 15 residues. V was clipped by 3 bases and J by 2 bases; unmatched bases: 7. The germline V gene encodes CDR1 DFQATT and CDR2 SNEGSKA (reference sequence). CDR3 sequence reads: CSASSGGGAYNEQFF. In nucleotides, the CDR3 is TGCAGTGCTAGTTCGGGGGGTGGGGCCTACAATGAGCAGTTCTTC.

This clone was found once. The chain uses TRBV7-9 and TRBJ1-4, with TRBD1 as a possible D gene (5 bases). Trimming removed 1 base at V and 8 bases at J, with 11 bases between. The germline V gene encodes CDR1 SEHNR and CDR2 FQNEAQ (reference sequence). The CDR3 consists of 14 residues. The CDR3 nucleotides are TGTGCCAGCAGCTTAGACTACGACAGCGAAAAACTGTTTTTT. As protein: CASSLDYDSEKLFF.

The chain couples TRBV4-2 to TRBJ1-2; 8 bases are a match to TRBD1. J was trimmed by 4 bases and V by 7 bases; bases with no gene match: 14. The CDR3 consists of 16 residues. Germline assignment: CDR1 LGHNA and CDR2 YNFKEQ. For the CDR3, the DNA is TGTGCCAGCACCACCGGAGGGACAGGTAGAAGCTATGGCTACACCTTC. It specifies CASTTGGTGRSYGYTF.

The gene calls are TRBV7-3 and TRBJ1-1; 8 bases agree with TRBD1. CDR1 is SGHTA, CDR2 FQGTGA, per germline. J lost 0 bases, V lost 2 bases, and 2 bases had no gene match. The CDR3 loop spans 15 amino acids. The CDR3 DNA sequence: TGTGCCAGCAGCTTAGACAGGGGACTGAACACTGAAGCTTTCTTT. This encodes CASSLDRGLNTEAFF. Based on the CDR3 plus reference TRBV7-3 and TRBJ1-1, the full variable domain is GAGVSQTPSNKVTEKGKYVELRCDPISGHTALYWYRQSLGQGPEFLIYFQGTGAADDSGLPNDRFFAVRPEGSVSTLKIQRTERGDSAVYLCASSLDRGLNTEAFFGQGTRLTVV.

Here the CDR3 DNA reads TGTGCCAGCGGGGGCCACGAGACCCAGTACTTC. Translating it yields CASGGHETQYF. J is TRBJ2-5 and V is TRBV21-1; the table assigns TRBD1, which was not confirmed against the DNA. TRBV21-1 is listed as a pseudogene. This CDR3 contains 11 residues.

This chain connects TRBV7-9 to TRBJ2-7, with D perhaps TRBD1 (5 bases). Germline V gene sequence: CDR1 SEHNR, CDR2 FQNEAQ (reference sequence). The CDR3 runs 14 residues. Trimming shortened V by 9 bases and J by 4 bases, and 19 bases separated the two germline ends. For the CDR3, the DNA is TGTGCCAGTCAAAAGGGGTCCTCGCGTTACGAGCAGTACTTC. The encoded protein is CASQKGSSRYEQYF.